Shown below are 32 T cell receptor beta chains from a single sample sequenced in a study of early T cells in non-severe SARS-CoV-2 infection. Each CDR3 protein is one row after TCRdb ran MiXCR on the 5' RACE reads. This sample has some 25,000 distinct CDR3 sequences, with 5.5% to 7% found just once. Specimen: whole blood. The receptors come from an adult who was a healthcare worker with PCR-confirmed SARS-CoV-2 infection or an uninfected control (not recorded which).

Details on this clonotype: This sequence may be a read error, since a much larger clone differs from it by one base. DNA of the CDR3: TGTGCCAGCACCGTGGGGACAACCAAAAACATTCAGTACTTC. Translating gives CASTVGTTKNIQYF. The chain joins TRBV11-2 to TRBJ2-4; D might be TRBD1 (6 bases). With 7 bases removed from V and 2 bases from J, the gap between germline ends came to 12 bases. The CDR3 contains 14 residues. The V gene's germline CDR1 is SGHAT and CDR2 FQNNGV.

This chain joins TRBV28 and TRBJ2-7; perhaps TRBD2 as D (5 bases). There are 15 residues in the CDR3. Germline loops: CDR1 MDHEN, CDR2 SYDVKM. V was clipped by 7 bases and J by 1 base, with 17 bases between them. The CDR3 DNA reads TGTGCCAGCACTCCAGGTCCGACGGGGTCCTACGAGCAGTACTTC. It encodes CASTPGPTGSYEQYF.

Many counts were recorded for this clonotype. The CDR3 is CASAGVITEAFF. The CDR3, as DNA: TGTGCCAGCGCCGGGGTGATCACTGAAGCTTTCTTT. V is TRBV6-1 and J is TRBJ1-1; D not resolved. The CDR3 length is 12 residues. The germline V gene encodes CDR1 MNHNS and CDR2 SASEGT. V lost 8 bases to trimming and J lost 4 bases, with 11 bases between them.

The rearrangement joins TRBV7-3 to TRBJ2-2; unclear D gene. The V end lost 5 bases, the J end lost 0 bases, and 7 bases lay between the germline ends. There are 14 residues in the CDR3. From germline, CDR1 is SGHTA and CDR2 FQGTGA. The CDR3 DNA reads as TGTGCCAGCAGCCTTCTTACGAACACCGGGGAGCTGTTTTTT. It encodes CASSLLTNTGELFF.

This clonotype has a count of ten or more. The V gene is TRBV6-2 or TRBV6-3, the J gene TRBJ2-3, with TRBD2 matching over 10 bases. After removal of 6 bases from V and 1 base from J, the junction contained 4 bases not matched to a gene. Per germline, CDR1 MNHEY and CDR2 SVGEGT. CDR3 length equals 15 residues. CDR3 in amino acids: CASSRTSGGTDTQYF. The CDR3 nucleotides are TGTGCCAGCAGCCGAACTAGCGGGGGCACAGATACGCAGTATTTT.

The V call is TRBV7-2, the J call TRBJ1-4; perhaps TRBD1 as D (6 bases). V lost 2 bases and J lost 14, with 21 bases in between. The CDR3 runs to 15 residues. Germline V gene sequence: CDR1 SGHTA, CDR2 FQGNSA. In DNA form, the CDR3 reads TGTGCCAGCAGCTTATGGGCGGGCGGGGACAATCAGCTGTTTTTT. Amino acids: CASSLWAGGDNQLFF. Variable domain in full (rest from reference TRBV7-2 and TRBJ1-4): GAGVSQSPSNKVTEKGKDVELRCDPISGHTALYWYRQSLGQGLEFLIYFQGNSAPDKSGLPSDRFSAERTGGSVSTLTIQRTQQEDSAVYLCASSLWAGGDNQLFFGSGTQLSVL.

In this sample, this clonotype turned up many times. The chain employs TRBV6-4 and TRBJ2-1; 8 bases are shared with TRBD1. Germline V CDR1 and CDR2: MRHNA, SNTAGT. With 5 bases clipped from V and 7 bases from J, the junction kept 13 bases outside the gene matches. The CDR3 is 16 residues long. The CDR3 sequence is CASSPNRDRGRNEQFF. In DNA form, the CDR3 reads TGTGCCAGCAGTCCCAACCGAGACAGGGGCCGAAATGAGCAGTTCTTC.

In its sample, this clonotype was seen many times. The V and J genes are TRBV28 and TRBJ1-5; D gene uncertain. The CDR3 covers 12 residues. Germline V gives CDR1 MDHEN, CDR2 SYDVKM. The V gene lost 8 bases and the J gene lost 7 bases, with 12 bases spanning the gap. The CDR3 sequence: CASCPWEQPQHF. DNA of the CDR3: TGTGCCAGCTGCCCGTGGGAACAGCCCCAGCATTTT.

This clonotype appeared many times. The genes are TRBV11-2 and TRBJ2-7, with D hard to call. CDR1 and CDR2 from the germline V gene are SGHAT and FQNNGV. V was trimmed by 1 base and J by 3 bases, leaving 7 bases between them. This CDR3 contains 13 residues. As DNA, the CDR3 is TGTGCCAGCAGCTTAGGCCCATTCTACGAGCAGTACTTC. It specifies CASSLGPFYEQYF. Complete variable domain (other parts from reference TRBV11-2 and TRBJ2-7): EAGVAQSPRYKIIEKRQSVAFWCNPISGHATLYWYQQILGQGPKLLIQFQNNGVVDDSQLPKDRFSAERLKGVDSTLKIQPAKLEDSAVYLCASSLGPFYEQYFGPGTRLTVT.

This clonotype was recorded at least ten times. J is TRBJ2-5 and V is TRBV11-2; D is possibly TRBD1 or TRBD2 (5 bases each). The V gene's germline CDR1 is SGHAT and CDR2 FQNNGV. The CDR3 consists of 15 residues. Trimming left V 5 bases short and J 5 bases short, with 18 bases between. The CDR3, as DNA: TGTGCCAGCAGCCCGGTAACTAGGGACGGTGAGACCCAGTACTTC. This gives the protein CASSPVTRDGETQYF.

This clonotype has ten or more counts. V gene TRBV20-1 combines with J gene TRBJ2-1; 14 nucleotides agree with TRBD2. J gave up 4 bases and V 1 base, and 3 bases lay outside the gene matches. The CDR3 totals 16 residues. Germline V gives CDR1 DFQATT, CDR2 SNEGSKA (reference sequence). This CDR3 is CSARGLAGGSYNEQFF. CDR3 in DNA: TGCAGTGCTAGAGGACTAGCGGGGGGGTCATACAATGAGCAGTTCTTC.

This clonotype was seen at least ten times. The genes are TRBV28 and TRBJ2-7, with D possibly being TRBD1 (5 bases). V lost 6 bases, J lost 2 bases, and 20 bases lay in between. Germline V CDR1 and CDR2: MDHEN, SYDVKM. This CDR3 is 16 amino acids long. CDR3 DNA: TGTGCCAGCAGCCCACCTCCTCGGACACCCGCCTACGAGCAGTACTTC. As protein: CASSPPPRTPAYEQYF. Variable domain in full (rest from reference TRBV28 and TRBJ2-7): DVKVTQSSRYLVKRTGEKVFLECVQDMDHENMFWYRQDPGLGLRLIYFSYDVKMKEKGDIPEGYSVSREKKERFSLILESASTNQTSMYLCASSPPPRTPAYEQYFGPGTRLTVT.

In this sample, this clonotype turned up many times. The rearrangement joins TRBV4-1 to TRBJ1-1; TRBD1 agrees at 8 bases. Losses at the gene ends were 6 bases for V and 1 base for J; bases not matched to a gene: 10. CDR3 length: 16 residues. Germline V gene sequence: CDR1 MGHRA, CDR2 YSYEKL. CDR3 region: CASSPTTGTGNTEAFF. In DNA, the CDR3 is TGCGCCAGCAGTCCCACCACCGGGACAGGGAACACTGAAGCTTTCTTT.

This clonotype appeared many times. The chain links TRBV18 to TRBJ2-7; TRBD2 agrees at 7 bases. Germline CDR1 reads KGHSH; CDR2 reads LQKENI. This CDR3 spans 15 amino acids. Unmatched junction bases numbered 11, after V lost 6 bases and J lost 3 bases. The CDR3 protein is CASSPGGEGLYEQYF. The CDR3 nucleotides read TGTGCCAGCTCTCCTGGGGGGGAAGGTCTCTACGAGCAGTACTTC.

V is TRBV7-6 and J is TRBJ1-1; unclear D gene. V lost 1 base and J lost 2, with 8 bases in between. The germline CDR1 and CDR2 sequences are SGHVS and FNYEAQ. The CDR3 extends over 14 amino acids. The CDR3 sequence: CASSLVVSNTEAFF. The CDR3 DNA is TGTGCCAGCAGCTTAGTAGTATCAAACACTGAAGCTTTCTTT.

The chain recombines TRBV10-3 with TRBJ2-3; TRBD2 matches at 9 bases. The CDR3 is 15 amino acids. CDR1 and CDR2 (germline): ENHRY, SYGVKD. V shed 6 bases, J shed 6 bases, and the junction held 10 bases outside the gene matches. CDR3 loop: CAISRIAGAGDTQYF. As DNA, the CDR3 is TGTGCCATCAGCCGTATAGCGGGGGCAGGCGATACGCAGTATTTT.

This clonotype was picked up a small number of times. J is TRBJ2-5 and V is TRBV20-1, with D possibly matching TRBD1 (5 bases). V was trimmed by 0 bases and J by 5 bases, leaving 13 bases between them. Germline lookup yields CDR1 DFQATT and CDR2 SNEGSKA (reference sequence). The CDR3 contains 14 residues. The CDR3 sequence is CSARDPRARETQYF. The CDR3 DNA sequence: TGCAGTGCTAGAGATCCCAGGGCTCGGGAGACCCAGTACTTC.

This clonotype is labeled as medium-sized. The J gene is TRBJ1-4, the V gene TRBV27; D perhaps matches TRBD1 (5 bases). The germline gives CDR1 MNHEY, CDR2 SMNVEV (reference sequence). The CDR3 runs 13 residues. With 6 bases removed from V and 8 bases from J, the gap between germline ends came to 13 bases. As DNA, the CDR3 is TGTGCCAGCAGGGATCTTGCAGGGGAAAAACTGTTTTTT. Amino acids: CASRDLAGEKLFF.

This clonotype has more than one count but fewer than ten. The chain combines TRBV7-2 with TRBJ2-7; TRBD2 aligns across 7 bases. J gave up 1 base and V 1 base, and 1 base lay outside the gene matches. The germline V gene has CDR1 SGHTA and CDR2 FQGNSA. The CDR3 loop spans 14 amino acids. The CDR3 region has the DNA TGTGCCAGCAGCTTAGGACTAGCTTCCTACGAGCAGTACTTC. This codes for CASSLGLASYEQYF.

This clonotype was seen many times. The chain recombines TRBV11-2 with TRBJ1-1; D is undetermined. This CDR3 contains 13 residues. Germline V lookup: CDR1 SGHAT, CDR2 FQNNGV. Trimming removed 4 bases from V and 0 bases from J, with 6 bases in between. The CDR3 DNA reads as TGTGCCAGCAGCTCGATGGTGAACACTGAAGCTTTCTTT. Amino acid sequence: CASSSMVNTEAFF.

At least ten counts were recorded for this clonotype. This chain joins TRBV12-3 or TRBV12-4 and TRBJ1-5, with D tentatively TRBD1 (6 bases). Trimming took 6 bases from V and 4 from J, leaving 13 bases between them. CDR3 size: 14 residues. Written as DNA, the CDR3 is TGTGCCAGCAGCAAACAGGGCTGGAATCAGCCCCAGCATTTT. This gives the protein CASSKQGWNQPQHF.

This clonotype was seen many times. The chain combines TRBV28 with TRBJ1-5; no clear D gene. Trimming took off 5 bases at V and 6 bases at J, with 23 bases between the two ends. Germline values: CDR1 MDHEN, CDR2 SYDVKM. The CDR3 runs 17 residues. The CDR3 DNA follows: TGTGCCAGCAGTAAGCGGTCCTATAGGGATCCCGGTCAGCCCCAGCATTTT. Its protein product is CASSKRSYRDPGQPQHF. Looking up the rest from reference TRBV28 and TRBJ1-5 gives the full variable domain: DVKVTQSSRYLVKRTGEKVFLECVQDMDHENMFWYRQDPGLGLRLIYFSYDVKMKEKGDIPEGYSVSREKKERFSLILESASTNQTSMYLCASSKRSYRDPGQPQHFGDGTRLSIL.

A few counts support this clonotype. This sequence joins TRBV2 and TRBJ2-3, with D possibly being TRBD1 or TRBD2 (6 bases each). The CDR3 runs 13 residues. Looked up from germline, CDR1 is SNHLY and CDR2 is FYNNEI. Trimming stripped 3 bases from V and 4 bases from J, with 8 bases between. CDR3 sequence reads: CASSDGGADTQYF. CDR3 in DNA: TGTGCCAGCAGTGACGGGGGCGCAGATACGCAGTATTTT.

The CDR3: CASSYSDRPATNEKLFF. Here the CDR3 DNA reads TGTGCCAGCAGTTACTCGGACAGACCTGCAACTAATGAAAAACTGTTTTTT. This chain links TRBV6-6 with TRBJ1-4; TRBD1 might be the D (6 bases). There are 17 residues in the CDR3. V dropped 0 bases and J dropped 0 bases, with 11 bases sitting between them. From germline, CDR1 is MNHNY and CDR2 SVGAGI (reference sequence).

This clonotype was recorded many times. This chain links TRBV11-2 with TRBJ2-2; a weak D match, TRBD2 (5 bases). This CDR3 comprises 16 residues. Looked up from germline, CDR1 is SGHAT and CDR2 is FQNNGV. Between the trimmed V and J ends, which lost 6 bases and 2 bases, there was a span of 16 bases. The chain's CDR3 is CASRKGSTDNTGELFF. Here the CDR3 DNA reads TGTGCCAGCAGGAAAGGGAGCACAGATAACACCGGGGAGCTGTTTTTT.

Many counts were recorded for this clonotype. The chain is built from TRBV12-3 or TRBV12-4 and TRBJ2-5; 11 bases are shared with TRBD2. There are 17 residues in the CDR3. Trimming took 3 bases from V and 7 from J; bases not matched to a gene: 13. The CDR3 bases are TGTGCCAGCAGTTTCCCCCTAGCGGGGGGTCTGTGGGCGACCCAGTACTTC. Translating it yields CASSFPLAGGLWATQYF.

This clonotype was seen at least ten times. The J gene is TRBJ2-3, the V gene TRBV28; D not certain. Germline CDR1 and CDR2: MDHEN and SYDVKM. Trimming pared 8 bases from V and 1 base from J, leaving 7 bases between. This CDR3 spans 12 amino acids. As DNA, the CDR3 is TGTGCCAGCTATGGGGGCACAGATACGCAGTATTTT. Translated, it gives CASYGGTDTQYF. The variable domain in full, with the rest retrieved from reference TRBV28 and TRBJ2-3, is DVKVTQSSRYLVKRTGEKVFLECVQDMDHENMFWYRQDPGLGLRLIYFSYDVKMKEKGDIPEGYSVSREKKERFSLILESASTNQTSMYLCASYGGTDTQYFGPGTRLTVL.

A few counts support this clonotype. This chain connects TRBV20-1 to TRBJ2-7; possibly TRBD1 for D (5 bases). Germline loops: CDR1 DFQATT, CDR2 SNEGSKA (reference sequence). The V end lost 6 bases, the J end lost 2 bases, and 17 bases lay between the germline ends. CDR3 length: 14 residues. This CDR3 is CSATKGDQAYEQYF. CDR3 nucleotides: TGCAGTGCAACGAAAGGGGATCAGGCCTACGAGCAGTACTTC.

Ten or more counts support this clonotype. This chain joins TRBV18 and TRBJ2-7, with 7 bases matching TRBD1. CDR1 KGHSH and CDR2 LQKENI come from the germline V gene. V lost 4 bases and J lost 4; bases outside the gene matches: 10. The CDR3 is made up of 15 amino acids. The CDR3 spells CASSLTRDSTYEQYF. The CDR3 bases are TGTGCCAGCTCACTCACCCGGGACAGTACTTACGAGCAGTACTTC.

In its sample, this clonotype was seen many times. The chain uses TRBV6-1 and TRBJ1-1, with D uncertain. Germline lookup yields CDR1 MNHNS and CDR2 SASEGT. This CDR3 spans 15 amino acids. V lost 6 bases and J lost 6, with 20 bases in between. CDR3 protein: CASSSLTLKDAEAFF. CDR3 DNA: TGTGCCAGCAGCAGCTTAACCCTCAAGGATGCTGAAGCTTTCTTT.

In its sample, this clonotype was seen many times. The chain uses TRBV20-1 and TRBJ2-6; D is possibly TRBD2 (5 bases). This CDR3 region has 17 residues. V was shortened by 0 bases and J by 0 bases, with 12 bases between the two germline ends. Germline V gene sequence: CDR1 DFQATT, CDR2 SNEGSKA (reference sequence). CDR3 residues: CSARDGGSLSGANVLTF. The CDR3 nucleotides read TGCAGTGCTAGAGATGGAGGCAGCCTCTCTGGGGCCAACGTCCTGACTTTC.

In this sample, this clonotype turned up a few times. CDR3 in amino acids: CASSDRQTGANVLTF. The CDR3, as DNA: TGTGCCAGCAGTGACCGACAGACTGGGGCCAACGTCCTGACTTTC. The rearrangement links TRBV12-3 or TRBV12-4 to TRBJ2-6; possibly TRBD1 for D (5 bases). Trimming took 5 bases from V and 2 from J, leaving 10 bases between them. The CDR3 contains 15 residues.